Described below is a single T cell receptor beta chain sequence and its context. Its target is unknown. The data originate from a study of early T cells in non-severe SARS-CoV-2 infection. Study-wide results and caveats: VDJdb matches were skewed toward anti-spike CD8 T cell responses.

The CDR3 runs 15 residues. The V and J ends lost 6 bases and 1 base respectively, with 14 bases between them. Germline lookup yields CDR1 SGHTA and CDR2 FQGNSA. TCRdb redid the calling of the 5' RACE reads with MiXCR, one entry per CDR3 protein. The sample lists tens of thousands of distinct CDR3 sequences; approximately 10% were seen once. The clonotype comes from an adult who was a healthcare worker with PCR-confirmed SARS-CoV-2 infection or an uninfected control (not recorded which). V is TRBV7-2 and J is TRBJ2-3; tentative D call: TRBD1 (6 bases). Sequenced here: whole blood, sampled at baseline. The CDR3 coding sequence is TGTGCCAGCAGTTTCCCCCGGACAGGCACAGATACGCAGTATTTT. This sequence encodes CASSFPRTGTDTQYF.